This entry lists 15 T cell receptor beta chains sequenced from one sample in a study of blood T cell repertoires in COVID-19 (dated by TCRdb to about 2020). Libraries were constructed by the immunoSEQ multiplex PCR assay. The clones in this table, taken by TCRdb from immuneACCESS, are in-frame only. Not every clone is retained; where verified, under half of the shortfall comes from an unresolved V gene, and the cause of the rest is unknown. A total of approximately 200,000 clones appear in this sample, 87% of them only once. Roughly 7.2% of the sample goes to the ten largest clones. The sequenced sample was PBMCs or T cells enriched from blood (not recorded which). The receptors stem from a man aged 25-45 years in a cohort exposed to, infected with or recovered from COVID-19 (not recorded which).

The chain links TRBV7-3 to TRBJ2-1, with TRBD2 matching 9 bases. The CDR3 totals 15 residues. CDR1 is SGHTA and CDR2 is FQGTGA in the germline V gene. V dropped 5 bases and J dropped 8; count of bases not matched to a gene: 10. The CDR3 loop reads CASSPGTSLQDEQFF. CDR3 DNA sequence: TGTGCCAGCAGCCCTGGGACTAGCCTTCAGGATGAGCAGTTCTTC.

The chain carries TRBV9 and TRBJ2-5; 9 bases are shared with TRBD2. This CDR3 region has 17 residues. Germline CDR1 reads SGDLS; CDR2 reads YYNGEE. Unmatched junction bases numbered 10, after V lost 0 bases and J lost 4 bases. CDR3 sequence: CASSVGTGGLASETQYF. CDR3 sequence (DNA): TGTGCCAGCAGCGTAGGGACAGGCGGACTAGCGTCAGAGACCCAGTACTTC.

The genes are TRBV6-4 and TRBJ1-6; D is uncertain. This CDR3 is built from 14 residues. Trimming pared 0 bases from V and 7 bases from J, leaving 7 bases between. In germline, CDR1 is MRHNA, CDR2 SNTAGT. CDR3: CASSDSAKNSPLHF. The CDR3 DNA follows: TGTGCCAGCAGTGACTCGGCCAAGAATTCACCCCTCCACTTT.

DNA of the CDR3: TGTGCCAGCAGTGAATTGACCACACAGGGACAGAGCTACGAGCAGTACTTC. It codes for CASSELTTQGQSYEQYF. The chain carries TRBV28 and TRBJ2-7, with 7 bases matching TRBD1. Trimming cost V 5 bases and J 3 bases; bases outside gene matches: 16. The V gene's germline CDR1 is MDHEN and CDR2 SYDVKM. The CDR3 has 17 amino acids.

The genes are TRBV11-2 and TRBJ2-1, with D tentatively TRBD2 (6 bases). The CDR3 covers 19 residues. The germline V gene has CDR1 SGHAT and CDR2 FQNNGV. V lost 1 base, J lost 10 bases, and 29 bases lay in between. As DNA, the CDR3 is TGTGCCAGCAGCTTAGTACTGCCCCTGACTAGTAGTACAATGAGGGAGCAGTTCTTC. Protein sequence: CASSLVLPLTSSTMREQFF.

The rearrangement uses TRBV5-6 and TRBJ2-2, with D unclear. The CDR3 consists of 13 residues. Germline lookup yields CDR1 SGHDT and CDR2 YYEEEE. Trimming left V 2 bases short and J 4 bases short, with 6 bases between. The CDR3 sequence: CASSFLGTGELFF. The CDR3, as DNA: TGTGCCAGCAGCTTCCTCGGCACCGGGGAGCTGTTTTTT.

This clone was counted between two and nine times. This chain links TRBV2 with TRBJ2-2; possibly TRBD1 for D (6 bases). Germline loops: CDR1 SNHLY, CDR2 FYNNEI. V was shortened by 6 bases and J by 4 bases, with 15 bases between the two germline ends. This CDR3 has 15 amino acids. The CDR3 loop reads CASSRQAPGTGELFF. CDR3 DNA: TGTGCCAGCAGCCGACAGGCTCCTGGCACCGGGGAGCTGTTTTTT.

The rearrangement joins TRBV4-1 to TRBJ1-2; TRBD1 might be the D (5 bases). V lost 0 bases to trimming and J lost 4 bases, with 18 bases between them. Germline assignment: CDR1 MGHRA and CDR2 YSYEKL. The CDR3 is made up of 17 amino acids. The CDR3 sequence is CASSQDIQGGWVYGYTF. The CDR3 nucleotides are TGCGCCAGCAGCCAAGATATTCAGGGTGGGTGGGTCTATGGCTACACCTTC.

This chain uses TRBV6-4 with TRBJ2-3, with D perhaps matching TRBD1 (6 bases). CDR1 is MRHNA and CDR2 is SNTAGT in the germline V gene. Trimming removed 5 bases at V and 4 bases at J, with 16 bases between. The CDR3 length is 15 residues. In DNA form, the CDR3 reads TGTGCCAGCAGTTTCACGGCAGGGGTCCCAGATACGCAGTATTTT. This gives the protein CASSFTAGVPDTQYF.

V gene TRBV9 combines with J gene TRBJ2-5; TRBD1 is a possible D gene (6 bases). V was shortened by 3 bases and J by 5 bases, with 14 bases between the two germline ends. There are 14 residues in the CDR3. The germline CDR1 and CDR2 sequences are SGDLS and YYNGEE. This chain's CDR3 is CASSERGTRETQYF. The CDR3 DNA reads as TGTGCCAGCAGCGAGAGGGGGACGAGGGAGACCCAGTACTTC.

The J gene is TRBJ2-3, the V gene TRBV28; tentative D call: TRBD2 (5 bases). This CDR3 has 16 amino acids. V dropped 2 bases and J dropped 0 bases, with 12 bases sitting between them. CDR1 is MDHEN and CDR2 is SYDVKM in the germline V gene. CDR3 sequence: CASSLNRGTSTDTQYF. The CDR3, as DNA: TGTGCCAGCAGTTTAAACCGGGGAACTAGCACAGATACGCAGTATTTT.

As to this clone: Sequence at one end of the junction differs from germline and may be a read error. The chain uses TRBV2 and TRBJ1-2, with unresolved D. CDR1 SNHLY and CDR2 FYNNEI come from the germline V gene. There are 14 residues in the CDR3. CDR3 sequence: CASLVRRSDYGYTF. The CDR3, as DNA: TGTGCCAGCCTAGTACGGCGATCCGACTACGGCTACACCTTC. The whole variable domain, remainder taken from reference TRBV2 and TRBJ1-2, is EPEVTQTPSHQVTQMGQEVILRCVPISNHLYFYWYRQILGQKVEFLVSFYNNEISEKSEIFDDQFSVERPDGSNFTLKIRSTKLEDSAMYFCASLVRRSDYGYTFGSGTRLTVV.

This sequence joins TRBV27 and TRBJ2-6; weak D call: TRBD2 (6 bases). The V end lost 5 bases, the J end lost 0 bases, and 17 bases lay between the germline ends. This CDR3 comprises 18 residues. Germline V gene lookup returns CDR1 MNHEY and CDR2 SMNVEV (reference sequence). CDR3 bases: TGTGCCAGCAGTCCCATGGGGGGACGTTCCTCTGGGGCCAACGTCCTGACTTTC. This translates into CASSPMGGRSSGANVLTF.

The V gene is TRBV27, the J gene TRBJ1-2; TRBD1 is a possible D gene (5 bases). The V end lost 1 base, the J end lost 6 bases, and 15 bases lay between the germline ends. The CDR3 runs to 15 residues. The V gene's germline CDR1 is MNHEY and CDR2 SMNVEV (reference sequence). CDR3 coding DNA: TGTGCCAGCAGTTTATACCAGGATGACAGCGATGGCTACACCTTC. Protein product: CASSLYQDDSDGYTF.

This chain joins TRBV7-2 and TRBJ2-7; D gene unclear. This CDR3 contains 13 residues. Looked up from germline, CDR1 is SGHTA and CDR2 is FQGNSA. Trimming shortened V by 0 bases and J by 4 bases, and 7 bases separated the two germline ends. The CDR3 protein is CASSLAAPYEQYF. CDR3 nucleotide sequence: TGTGCCAGCAGCTTAGCGGCTCCTTACGAGCAGTACTTC.